This TCR beta chain was profiled in a study of early T cells in non-severe SARS-CoV-2 infection. At the level of the study: Unpaired chains resulted from sequencing bulk RNA of unsorted whole blood.

CDR1 is SEHNR and CDR2 is FQNEAQ in the germline V gene (reference sequence). The CDR3 runs 15 residues. V dropped 2 bases and J dropped 1 base, with 11 bases sitting between them. Separate cDNA molecules each had unique molecular identifiers attached to them. One entry per CDR3 protein, called by TCRdb with MiXCR from the 5' RACE reads. Counted here are 70,000 to 85,000 distinct CDR3 sequences, roughly 13% occurring once; the ten biggest clones make up approximately 6%. This clonotype was observed many times. This chain connects TRBV7-9 to TRBJ1-2; possible D gene TRBD1, 5 bases. The sequencing sample was made of whole blood. The origin of this receptor is an adult who was a healthcare worker with PCR-confirmed SARS-CoV-2 infection or an uninfected control (not recorded which). The CDR3 protein is CASSLYGQINYGYTF. The CDR3 DNA is TGTGCCAGCAGCTTATATGGACAAATTAACTATGGCTACACCTTC.